These 12 T cell receptor beta chains were sequenced from one sample in a study of shared clonotypes between healthy human individuals. Libraries were prepared by immunoSEQ multiplex PCR; TCRdb keeps only in-frame clonotypes and omits some of them. Here the sample spans more than 900,000 clones, approximately 80% being singletons. The specimen sequenced was memory CD4+ T cells from PBMCs. Specified subset: CD45RA-negative fraction. The receptors derive from a young man in good health. Some clones in this sample may be carry-over from other donors' samples.

The count of this clone is one. Other DNA sequences in the sample encode the same CDR3. The gene calls are TRBV7-2 and TRBJ2-3; the D gene is possibly TRBD2 (6 bases). CDR3 length equals 15 residues. CDR1 is SGHTA and CDR2 is FQGNSA in the germline V gene. The V and J ends lost 3 bases and 1 base respectively, with 11 bases between them. CDR3: CASSLRGTGTDTQYF. The CDR3 nucleotides read TGTGCCAGCAGCTTGCGGGGAACCGGCACAGATACGCAGTATTTT.

CDR3 DNA sequence: TGTGCCAGCAGTGTCCAAGAGACCCAGTACTTC. Residues: CASSVQETQYF. V and J are TRBV14 and TRBJ2-5, with D unresolved. With 6 bases removed from V and 1 base from J, the gap between germline ends came to 3 bases. CDR1 and CDR2 (germline): SGHDN, FVKESK. The CDR3 has 11 residues.

The rearrangement links TRBV5-1 to TRBJ2-5; 7 positions agree with TRBD1. CDR3 length: 18 residues. Germline-derived CDR1 and CDR2 are SGHRS and YFSETQ. J gave up 2 bases and V 4 bases, and 17 bases lay outside the gene matches. CDR3 nucleotide sequence: TGCGCCAGCAGCCTTATACCTGGGACAGTAAATACACAAGAGACCCAGTACTTC. Its protein product is CASSLIPGTVNTQETQYF.

This clone appeared a few times. V is TRBV19 and J is TRBJ1-2; the D gene is possibly TRBD1 (5 bases). The CDR3 totals 13 residues. V lost 6 bases to trimming and J lost 1 base, with 9 bases between them. The germline V gene has CDR1 LNHDA and CDR2 SQIVND (reference sequence). The CDR3 loop is CASSGARNYGYTF. As DNA, the CDR3 is TGTGCCAGTAGCGGGGCCCGTAACTATGGCTACACCTTC.

The chain employs TRBV19 and TRBJ2-7; 9 bases align to TRBD2. The CDR3 length is 16 residues. CDR1 and CDR2 (germline): LNHDA, SQIVND (reference sequence). V was pared by 5 bases and J by 3 bases, with 11 bases of the junction left unmatched. CDR3 bases: TGTGCCAGTAGTTCCCGGGAAGCGGGAGGAAACTACGAGCAGTACTTC. This sequence encodes CASSSREAGGNYEQYF.

The J gene is TRBJ2-1, the V gene TRBV9; D unresolved. Germline V gene sequence: CDR1 SGDLS, CDR2 YYNGEE. The CDR3 consists of 15 residues. Trimming removed 3 bases at V and 5 bases at J, with 15 bases between. The DNA for the CDR3 is TGTGCCAGCAGCGCGCCTAGGGAATTGGACAATGAGCAGTTCTTC. Protein sequence: CASSAPRELDNEQFF.

The CDR3 region has the DNA TGTGCCAGCAGCCTCCTAGCGGGAGGGATCGGGGAGCTGTTTTTT. Translated, it gives CASSLLAGGIGELFF. The J gene is TRBJ2-2, the V gene TRBV7-6, with 12 bases aligning to TRBD2. The J segment lost 7 bases and the V segment lost 5 bases, leaving 5 bases of the junction unmatched. The CDR3 consists of 15 residues. The V gene's germline CDR1 is SGHVS and CDR2 FNYEAQ.

To note about this clone: Other DNA sequences in the sample encode the same CDR3. The chain employs TRBV11-2 and TRBJ2-7, with D maybe TRBD1 (5 bases). This CDR3 has 13 residues. The V gene's germline CDR1 is SGHAT and CDR2 FQNNGV. V was pared by 5 bases and J by 3 bases, with 11 bases between. CDR3 coding DNA: TGTGCCAGCAGCCCAGGGCAGGGCTACGAGCAGTACTTC. Translated, it gives CASSPGQGYEQYF.

V usage is TRBV4-3 and J usage is TRBJ2-5; 10 nucleotides align to TRBD2. The closer fit of TRBJ2-7 to the DNA end suggests the J call may be wrong. This CDR3 is built from 14 residues. Germline loops: CDR1 LGHNA, CDR2 YSLEER. This CDR3 reads CASSQGLARYEQYF. The DNA for the CDR3 is TGCGCCAGCAGCCAGGGACTAGCGCGCTACGAGCAGTACTTC.

V gene TRBV28 combines with J gene TRBJ1-2; the D gene is possibly TRBD1 (6 bases). Germline V lookup: CDR1 MDHEN, CDR2 SYDVKM. The CDR3 covers 14 residues. Trimming removed 8 bases at V and 2 bases at J, with 15 bases between. The CDR3 here is CASSGGTKNYGYTF. CDR3 DNA: TGTGCCAGCTCGGGGGGCACCAAAAACTATGGCTACACCTTC.

V and J are TRBV6-6 and TRBJ2-5; 9 positions agree with TRBD1. V trimming: 6 bases; J trimming: 5 bases; junction bases outside the gene matches: 10. Germline V gene lookup returns CDR1 MNHNY and CDR2 SVGAGI (reference sequence). CDR3 size: 15 residues. The CDR3 nucleotides are TGTGCCAGCAGCGCCGGGACAGGGTTTTGGGAGACCCAGTACTTC. This sequence encodes CASSAGTGFWETQYF.

The V and J genes are TRBV2 and TRBJ2-5; either TRBD1 or TRBD2 may fit D (5 bases each). The CDR3 runs 10 residues. In germline, CDR1 is SNHLY, CDR2 FYNNEI. Trimming cost V 8 bases and J 9 bases, with 10 bases left between them. The CDR3 DNA reads TGTGCCAGCCGGGAAGGGGCCCAGTACTTC. Amino acids: CASREGAQYF.